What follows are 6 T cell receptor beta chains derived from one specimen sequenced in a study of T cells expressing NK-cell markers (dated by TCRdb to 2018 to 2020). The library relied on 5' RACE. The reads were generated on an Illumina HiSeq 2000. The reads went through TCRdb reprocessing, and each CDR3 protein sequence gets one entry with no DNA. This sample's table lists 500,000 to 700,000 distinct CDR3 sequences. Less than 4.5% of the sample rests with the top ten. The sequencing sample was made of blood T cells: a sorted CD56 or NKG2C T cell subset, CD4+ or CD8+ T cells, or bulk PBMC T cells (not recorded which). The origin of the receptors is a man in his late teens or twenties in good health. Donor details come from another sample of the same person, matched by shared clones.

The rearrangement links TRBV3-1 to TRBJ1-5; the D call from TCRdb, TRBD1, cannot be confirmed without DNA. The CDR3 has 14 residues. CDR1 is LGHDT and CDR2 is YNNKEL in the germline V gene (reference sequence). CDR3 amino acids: CASSPQGQNQPQHF.

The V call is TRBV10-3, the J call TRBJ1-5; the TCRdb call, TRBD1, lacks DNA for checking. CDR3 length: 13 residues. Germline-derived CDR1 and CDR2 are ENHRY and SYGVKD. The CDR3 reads CAISIGGNQPQHF.

CDR3 loop: CATSRVSGTGGPYEQYF. The V call is TRBV15, the J call TRBJ2-7; TCRdb returns TRBD1, unconfirmable since there is no DNA. The germline V gene encodes CDR1 LNHNV and CDR2 YYDKDF (reference sequence). The CDR3 runs 17 residues.

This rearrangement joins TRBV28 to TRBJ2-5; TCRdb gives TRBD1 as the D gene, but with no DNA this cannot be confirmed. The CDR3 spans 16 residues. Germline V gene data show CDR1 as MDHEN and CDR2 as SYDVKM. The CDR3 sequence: CASRNIGTGGGETQYF.

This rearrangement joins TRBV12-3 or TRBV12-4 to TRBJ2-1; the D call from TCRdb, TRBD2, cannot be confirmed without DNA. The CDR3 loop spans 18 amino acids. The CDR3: CASRVRGLIGGAYNEQFF.

The CDR3 spells CSVELSGAATYEQYF. V gene TRBV29-1 combines with J gene TRBJ2-7; as DNA is missing, the TRBD1 call by TCRdb cannot be tested. Per germline, CDR1 SQVTM and CDR2 ANQGSEA. The CDR3 is made up of 15 amino acids.